Below, 4 T cell receptor beta chains from the same sample are listed, as sequenced in a study of technical replicates of blood from a handful of donors (dated by TCRdb to about 2017). Libraries were prepared through the immunoSEQ multiplex PCR assay. Not all clones reach the TCRdb copy of this immuneACCESS table, which keeps in-frame sequences only. Checked studies attribute under half of the gap to unresolved V genes and leave the rest unexplained. Here the sample has about 69,000 clones; about 87% occur a single time. Of the sample, about 4.6% is held by the ten largest clones. Sequencing input: PBMCs. The source is a human donor in good health. Some clones in this sample may be carry-over from other donors' samples.

The gene calls are TRBV5-4 and TRBJ2-3; a weak D match, TRBD1 (6 bases). V shed 6 bases and J shed 2 bases, with 13 bases lying between them. Germline V lookup: CDR1 SGHNT, CDR2 YYREEE (reference sequence). There are 14 residues in the CDR3. CDR3 in amino acids: CASNPGGFTDTQYF. The CDR3 coding sequence is TGTGCCAGCAACCCTGGGGGCTTCACAGATACGCAGTATTTT. Full variable domain (rest looked up from reference TRBV5-4 and TRBJ2-3): ETGVTQSPTHLIKTRGQQVTLRCSSQSGHNTVSWYQQALGQGPQFIFQYYREEENGRGNFPPRFSGLQFPNYSSELNVNALELDDSALYLCASNPGGFTDTQYFGPGTRLTVL.

The chain links TRBV29-1 to TRBJ2-1; possible D gene TRBD2, 5 bases. The CDR3 has 16 amino acids. V was trimmed by 0 bases and J by 3 bases, leaving 15 bases between them. In germline, CDR1 is SQVTM, CDR2 ANQGSEA. In DNA form, the CDR3 reads TGCAGCGTTGAAGAGGCGAGTTACGACTACTACAATGAGCAGTTCTTC. This translates into CSVEEASYDYYNEQFF.

The chain recombines TRBV10-3 with TRBJ1-2; 8 bases are a match to TRBD1. V lost 5 bases to trimming and J lost 6 bases; unmatched junction nucleotides: 8. The germline V gene encodes CDR1 ENHRY and CDR2 SYGVKD. This CDR3 spans 14 amino acids. In nucleotides, the CDR3 is TGTGCCATCAGTTTAACAGGGGGAGTAGATGGCTACACCTTC. It specifies CAISLTGGVDGYTF.

This rearrangement joins TRBV29-1 to TRBJ2-7, with 10 bases aligning to TRBD2. The V gene end was trimmed by 5 bases and the J gene end by 4 bases; junction bases not matched to a gene: 8. Germline-derived CDR1 and CDR2 are SQVTM and ANQGSEA. This CDR3 contains 14 residues. CDR3 residues: CSVFEREGRYEQYF. The CDR3 DNA sequence: TGCAGCGTTTTCGAGCGGGAGGGCCGATACGAGCAGTACTTC.